The rows below give T cell receptor beta chains drawn from one sample of a study of CD8+CD57+ T cells in acquired aplastic anemia. TCRdb reprocessed the reads via MiXCR and lists one record per CDR3 protein. This sample yields about 420,000 distinct CDR3 sequences, of which 60% to 80% are seen a single time; 3% to 5% belongs to the top ten. The sequenced material came from sorted CD4+, CD8+, or CD8+CD57+ T cells (not recorded which) from PBMCs. The receptors were sampled from a human donor in good health, serving as a control. The CDR3 runs from the conserved cysteine through the conserved F or W. The order of the fields is D gene, V gene, J gene, clone size, CDR3 protein, CDR3 DNA. A D gene is named only where the DNA matches it firmly. Size is omitted from some rows. Given values are once, few, many or a class for expanded clones.

-	TRBV9	TRBJ1-4	few	CASSASGLVYEQFF	TGTGCCAGCAGCGCGTCGGGACTAGTCTACGAGCAGTTTTTT
TRBD2	TRBV5-8	TRBJ2-5	-	CASSSSGGGGQETQYF	TGTGCCAGCAGTTCCAGCGGCGGGGGGGGGCAGGAGACCCAGTACTTC
-	TRBV20-1	TRBJ2-7	-	CSATRPQIYEQYF	TGCAGTGCCACACGCCCTCAAATCTACGAGCAGTACTTC
-	TRBV7-2	TRBJ2-1	many	CASSPLYGVGNEQFF	TGTGCCAGCAGCCCACTTTACGGGGTTGGCAATGAGCAGTTCTTC
-	TRBV7-2	TRBJ2-6	-	CASSLAGQPNYEQVLTF	TGTGCCAGCAGCTTAGCTGGGCAACCCAACTACGAGCAGGTCCTGACTTTC
-	TRBV11-3	TRBJ1-6	many	CASSLDLVSPLHF	TGTGCCAGCAGCTTAGATCTTGTTTCACCCCTCCACTTT
TRBD1	TRBV7-2	TRBJ1-3	many	CASSLVSGQGNTIYF	TGTGCCAGCAGCTTAGTTTCGGGACAGGGAAACACCATATATTTT
-	TRBV19	TRBJ1-4	many	CASSIEWTLEKLFF	TGTGCCAGTAGTATAGAGTGGACGTTGGAAAAACTGTTTTTT
-	TRBV7-7	TRBJ2-3	many	CASSSQKGPEQGPDTQYF	TGTGCTAGCAGCTCCCAAAAGGGTCCGGAACAGGGACCAGATACGCAGTATTTT
-	TRBV7-2	TRBJ1-2	many	CASSLAQLSIGYTF	TGTGCCAGCAGCTTAGCGCAGCTTTCTATCGGCTACACCTTC
-	TRBV29-1	TRBJ2-7	medium-sized	CSVDRGGSEQYF	TGCAGCGTTGACAGGGGAGGATCCGAGCAGTACTTC
-	TRBV20-1	TRBJ2-1	once	CSASNPAKNNEQFF	TGCAGTGCTAGTAACCCGGCCAAAAACAATGAGCAGTTCTTC
-	TRBV5-1	TRBJ1-1	once	CASSAYARGGAEAFF	TGTGCCAGCAGCGCCTATGCACGGGGGGGCGCTGAAGCTTTCTTT
TRBD1	TRBV7-2	TRBJ2-5	-	CASSATGGGYGETQYF	TGTGCCAGCAGCGCCACAGGGGGAGGCTACGGTGAGACCCAGTACTTC
TRBD2	TRBV2	TRBJ2-2	many	CASSGLASNTGELFF	TGTGCCAGCAGCGGACTAGCTTCGAACACCGGGGAGCTGTTTTTT
TRBD1	TRBV6-1	TRBJ2-7	-	CASSVNPGQGAHEQYF	TGTGCCAGCAGTGTAAACCCGGGACAGGGCGCCCACGAGCAGTACTTC
-	TRBV7-9	TRBJ1-2	-	CASSLDPGPYGYTF	TGTGCCAGCAGCTTGGATCCAGGGCCTTATGGCTACACCTTC
TRBD1	TRBV15	TRBJ2-4	many	CATSIQGSKNIQYF	TGTGCCACCAGCATACAGGGGTCCAAAAACATTCAGTACTTC
TRBD2	TRBV20-1	TRBJ2-1	once	CSARRGVDNEQFF	TGCAGTGCCCGCCGGGGGGTCGACAATGAGCAGTTCTTC
-	TRBV11-2	TRBJ2-3	many	CASSSRAQATDTQYF	TGTGCCAGCAGCTCGAGGGCCCAGGCCACAGATACGCAGTATTTT
-	TRBV28	TRBJ1-6	-	CASSSGGIYNSPLHF	TGTGCCAGCAGTTCCGGGGGCATCTATAATTCACCCCTCCACTTT
-	TRBV7-9	TRBJ2-3	-	CASSLVRRANTYFF	TGTGCCAGCAGCTTAGTCCGAAGAGCAAATACGTATTTTTTT
-	TRBV7-3	TRBJ1-6	-	CASSLATGDNYPLHF	TGTGCTAGCAGCTTAGCGACAGGAGATAATTACCCCCTCCACTTT
TRBD2	TRBV25-1	TRBJ2-1	once	CASSIWRGAPRNEQSF	TGTGCCAGCAGTATTTGGCGGGGGGCCCCGCGTAATGAGCAGTCCTTC
-	TRBV9	TRBJ1-1	once	CASSVPWGGPSETEAFF	TGTGCCAGCAGCGTCCCGTGGGGAGGCCCTTCTGAAACTGAAGCTTTCTTT
-	TRBV5-8	TRBJ2-5	-	CASGLLVRGSETQYF	TGTGCCAGCGGCTTGTTGGTGCGCGGATCGGAGACCCAGTACTTC
TRBD1	TRBV7-3	TRBJ2-7	-	CTSSFTTGPYETYF	TGTACCAGCAGCTTCACGACAGGGCCCTACGAGACGTACTTC
TRBD1	TRBV12-3/TRBV12-4	TRBJ1-5	-	CASSRRTGQLGNQPQHF	TGTGCCAGCAGCCGTAGGACAGGGCAATTGGGCAATCAGCCCCAGCATTTT
-	TRBV20-1	TRBJ1-2	-	CSALTDPQYHGYTF	TGCAGTGCCCTGACCGACCCACAGTACCATGGCTACACCTTC
-	TRBV30	TRBJ1-4	-	CAWSRSEFEKLFF	TGTGCCTGGAGCAGGTCGGAGTTTGAAAAACTGTTTTTT
-	TRBV7-3	TRBJ1-2	-	CASSARAPLYGSPF	TGTGCCAGCAGCGCCAGGGCCCCTCTCTATGGTTCCCCCTTC
-	TRBV9	TRBJ2-1	-	CASRMSGDGYNQQFF	TGTGCCAGCAGGATGTCCGGAGATGGCTACAATCAGCAGTTCTTC
TRBD2	TRBV4-2	TRBJ2-1	-	CASRGLAESQFF	TGTGCCAGCAGAGGACTAGCGGAGTCCCAGTTCTTC
-	TRBV10-3	TRBJ1-2	-	CASSGGGSIRHTF	TGTGCCAGCAGTGGAGGGGGGTCTATTCGCCACACCTTC
-	TRBV9	TRBJ1-2	-	CASSLSVSGNYGYTF	TGTGCCAGCAGCTTATCGGTCAGTGGAAACTATGGTTACACCTTC
-	TRBV15	TRBJ2-3	-	CATTKPGQYTDTQYF	TGTGCCACCACCAAACCAGGGCAGTACACAGATACGCAGTATTTT
-	TRBV6-1	TRBJ1-1	-	CASRSAGDGEAFF	TGTGCCAGCAGATCAGCGGGGGATGGTGAAGCTTTCTTT
-	TRBV5-6	TRBJ1-5	-	CASSLSRERNQPQHF	TGTGCCAGCAGCCTGTCGAGGGAGCGCAATCAGCCCCAGCATTTT
TRBD1	TRBV7-9	TRBJ2-7	-	CASRKQGDYYEQYF	TGTGCCAGCAGGAAACAGGGGGATTACTACGAGCAGTACTTC
TRBD2	TRBV7-2	TRBJ2-1	-	CASSPRLASDTQFF	TGTGCCAGCAGCCCCCGACTAGCTTCAGATACGCAGTTCTTC
-	TRBV4-2	TRBJ1-4	-	CASSQVGEVYEKLFF	TGTGCCAGCAGCCAAGTCGGGGAGGTATATGAAAAACTGTTTTTT
-	TRBV7-8	TRBJ1-1	-	CASSHTGWVGGNTEAFF	TGCGCCAGCAGTCATACAGGATGGGTGGGCGGGAACACTGAAGCTTTCTTT
-	TRBV9	TRBJ1-3	-	CASSEAGRGGAQYTIYF	TGTGCCAGCAGCGAGGCCGGTCGGGGGGGCGCGCAGTACACCATATATTTT
TRBD1	TRBV9	TRBJ1-2	-	CASSADRVNYGYTF	TGTGCCAGCAGCGCCGACAGGGTTAACTATGGCTACACCTTC
TRBD1	TRBV6-1	TRBJ2-5	few	CASIKTGGGRQETQYF	TGTGCCAGCATTAAGACAGGGGGTGGAAGACAAGAGACCCAGTACTTC
-	TRBV15	TRBJ1-2	-	CATSRDRRYGYTF	TGTGCCACCAGCAGGGACAGAAGGTATGGCTACACCTTC
TRBD1	TRBV5-1	TRBJ1-5	many	CASSSQPDRGQPQHF	TGCGCCAGCAGCTCCCAACCGGACAGGGGTCAGCCCCAGCATTTT
-	TRBV9	TRBJ1-2	once	CASSFRGGNGYLF	TGTGCCAGCAGCTTCCGGGGCGGCAATGGATACCTCTTC
-	TRBV5-1	TRBJ2-2	-	CTSTGRRPSTGELFF	TGTACCAGCACGGGGAGGAGACCCAGTACCGGGGAGCTGTTTTTT
-	TRBV5-4	TRBJ1-3	-	CASSLVDTSGNTIYF	TGTGCCAGCAGCTTGGTGGACACTTCTGGAAACACCATATATTTT
-	TRBV20-1	TRBJ2-7	-	CSASGRREQNF	TGCAGTGCTAGCGGACGTCGAGAGCAGAACTTC
-	TRBV2	TRBJ2-2	-	CASSPNRADTGELFF	TGTGCCAGCAGCCCCAACCGCGCTGACACCGGGGAGCTGTTTTTT
TRBD1	TRBV7-9	TRBJ2-5	once	CASSPQGQIENNNF	TGTGCCAGCAGCCCCCAGGGACAGATTGAAAACAACAACTTC